Listed here are 16 T cell receptor beta chains from one sample, sequenced in a study of blood T cells in healthy people across ages. Using a J-beta primer mix together with a sample-barcoded 5' primer, a second PCR was run for about 7 to 12 cycles. TCRdb re-analysed the 5' RACE reads in MiXCR, keeping a single row per CDR3 protein. The table shows around 650,000 distinct CDR3 sequences, with 32% occurring only once. Material: blood. These receptors were taken from a woman of 80 years or more in good health.

This clonotype was observed a few times. A much larger clone lies one base from this, so it may be a read error. The V and J genes are TRBV4-2 and TRBJ2-5; 12 bases line up with TRBD1. The CDR3 runs 15 residues. The germline CDR1 and CDR2 sequences are LGHNA and YNFKEQ. CDR3 loop: CASSTGTGGREIQYF. The CDR3 nucleotides read TGTGCCAGCAGCACCGGGACAGGGGGCCGAGAGATCCAGTACTTC.

This clonotype was recorded at least ten times. The V gene is TRBV15, the J gene TRBJ1-4; D call uncertain. Trimming removed 1 base from V and 8 bases from J, with 11 bases in between. This CDR3 spans 14 amino acids. Germline lookup yields CDR1 LNHNV and CDR2 YYDKDF (reference sequence). The CDR3 reads CATSRGGIGEKLFF. Here the CDR3 DNA reads TGTGCCACCAGCAGAGGCGGAATAGGGGAAAAACTGTTTTTT. The whole variable domain, remainder taken from reference TRBV15 and TRBJ1-4, is DAMVIQNPRYQVTQFGKPVTLSCSQTLNHNVMYWYQQKSSQAPKLLFHYYDKDFNNEADTPDNFQSRRPNTSFCFLDIRSPGLGDTAMYLCATSRGGIGEKLFFGSGTQLSVL.

This clonotype was counted many times. The chain carries TRBV4-1 and TRBJ2-3; 12 bases match TRBD2. The germline CDR1 and CDR2 sequences are MGHRA and YSYEKL. CDR3 size: 17 residues. J lost 5 bases, V lost 0 bases, and 6 bases had no gene match. The DNA of the CDR3 is TGCGCCAGCAGCCAAGAACCTAGCGGGGGGGCAGGAGATACGCAGTATTTT. Residues: CASSQEPSGGAGDTQYF.

This clonotype occurred many times. The chain couples TRBV2 to TRBJ2-6; D not certain. Trimming left V 4 bases short and J 0 bases short, with 7 bases between. CDR1 and CDR2 from the germline V gene are SNHLY and FYNNEI. The CDR3 totals 15 residues. CDR3 sequence reads: CASSVLNSGANVLTF. DNA of the CDR3: TGTGCCAGCAGTGTGTTGAACTCTGGGGCCAACGTCCTGACTTTC.

The gene calls are TRBV12-3 or TRBV12-4 and TRBJ2-3; D possibly corresponds to TRBD2 (5 bases). CDR3 length equals 14 residues. V lost 4 bases and J lost 5, with 13 bases in between. CDR3 sequence (DNA): TGTGCCAGCAGTTCTGGACTGACAAGAGATACGCAGTATTTT. It translates to CASSSGLTRDTQYF.

The chain carries TRBV6-1 and TRBJ1-1; 12 bases line up with TRBD1. The CDR3 sequence is 17 residues long. CDR1 is MNHNS and CDR2 is SASEGT in the germline V gene. After removal of 7 bases from V and 0 bases from J, the junction contained 9 bases not matched to a gene. The CDR3 DNA reads TGTGCCAGCATTGGGACAGGGGGCTTTGGAATGAACACTGAAGCTTTCTTT. Translated: CASIGTGGFGMNTEAFF.

The V and J genes are TRBV19 and TRBJ1-5; 7 positions match TRBD1. The CDR3 spans 16 residues. The ends lost 5 bases at V and 1 base at J; junction bases unmatched: 8. CDR1 is LNHDA and CDR2 is SQIVND in the germline V gene (reference sequence). For the CDR3, the DNA is TGTGCCAGTAGTCCCCAAGGACAGGTCAGCAATCAGCCCCAGCATTTT. It encodes CASSPQGQVSNQPQHF.

In this sample, this clonotype turned up once. The rearrangement uses TRBV7-2 and TRBJ1-4, with D unresolved. There are 14 residues in the CDR3. The V end lost 3 bases, the J end lost 7 bases, and 12 bases lay between the germline ends. Germline values: CDR1 SGHTA, CDR2 FQGNSA. The CDR3 DNA follows: TGTGCCAGCAGCTTGACGGGTGTTGGTGAAAAACTGTTTTTT. This translates into CASSLTGVGEKLFF.

This clonotype turned up a few times. J is TRBJ1-2 and V is TRBV11-2; D might be TRBD1 (5 bases). The V gene lost 6 bases and the J gene lost 2 bases, with 13 bases spanning the gap. CDR1 and CDR2 (germline): SGHAT, FQNNGV. The CDR3 loop spans 14 amino acids. CDR3 residues: CASRVTASNYGYTF. The CDR3 DNA follows: TGTGCCAGCAGAGTGACAGCCTCGAACTATGGCTACACCTTC. The variable domain in full, with the rest retrieved from reference TRBV11-2 and TRBJ1-2, is EAGVAQSPRYKIIEKRQSVAFWCNPISGHATLYWYQQILGQGPKLLIQFQNNGVVDDSQLPKDRFSAERLKGVDSTLKIQPAKLEDSAVYLCASRVTASNYGYTFGSGTRLTVV.

The chain carries TRBV6-1 and TRBJ2-7; 7 bases line up with TRBD2. Trimming cost V 5 bases and J 2 bases; bases outside gene matches: 12. Germline V gene data show CDR1 as MNHNS and CDR2 as SASEGT. This CDR3 contains 16 residues. The CDR3 DNA reads TGTGCCAGCAGTCAAAGCGGGGCTGCCAATACCTACGAGCAGTACTTC. This encodes CASSQSGAANTYEQYF.

This rearrangement joins TRBV6-6 to TRBJ1-5; maybe TRBD1 (6 bases). The CDR3 extends over 14 amino acids. V was clipped by 2 bases and J by 3 bases, with 8 bases between them. CDR1 is MNHNY, CDR2 SVGAGI, per germline (reference sequence). CDR3 bases: TGTGCCAGCAGTTACAGGGGGGCCAATCAGCCCCAGCATTTT. This sequence encodes CASSYRGANQPQHF.

Concerning this clonotype: This may arise from a read error, as a much more abundant clone is one base away. Here the CDR3 DNA reads TGCAGTGCCCCCCAGGGGGGAGGGAGGACAGATACGCAGTATTTT. This translates into CSAPQGGGRTDTQYF. The chain carries TRBV20-1 and TRBJ2-3; D possibly matches TRBD1 or TRBD2 (7 bases each). Germline CDR1 and CDR2: DFQATT and SNEGSKA (reference sequence). V lost 6 bases and J lost 3, with 19 bases in between. The CDR3 is 15 amino acids.

This clonotype was seen many times. The chain recombines TRBV6-6 with TRBJ2-5; the D is unclear. The V gene's germline CDR1 is MNHNY and CDR2 SVGAGI (reference sequence). The ends were cut back, 2 bases at V and 4 bases at J, with 5 bases in the middle. This CDR3 comprises 12 residues. CDR3 residues: CASSYVRETQYF. As DNA, the CDR3 is TGTGCCAGCAGTTACGTAAGAGAGACCCAGTACTTC.

A word on this clonotype: This sequence may be a read error, since a much larger clone differs from it by one base. The chain combines TRBV29-1 with TRBJ2-7; 8 nucleotides line up with TRBD1. This CDR3 is built from 12 residues. J was trimmed by 3 bases and V by 7 bases; bases with no gene match: 5. The germline V gene encodes CDR1 SQVTM and CDR2 ANQGSEA. This chain's CDR3 is CSGRTGNYEQYF. The DNA for the CDR3 is TGCAGCGGTCGGACAGGGAACTACGAGCAGTACTTC.

The rearrangement links TRBV6-2 or TRBV6-3 to TRBJ1-5; no definite D call. The V gene's germline CDR1 is MNHEY and CDR2 SVGEGT. CDR3 length: 13 amino acids. Deletions cut 2 bases from V and 9 bases from J, with 11 bases between. The CDR3: CASSYKSSGPQHF. As DNA, the CDR3 is TGTGCCAGCAGTTACAAGAGTTCCGGGCCCCAGCATTTT.

This clonotype was seen repeatedly, ten times or more. The rearrangement uses TRBV4-2 and TRBJ2-7, with D perhaps assigned TRBD1 or TRBD2 (5 bases each). Germline CDR1 LGHNA, CDR2 YNFKEQ. This CDR3 spans 16 amino acids. The V gene lost 3 bases and the J gene lost 5 bases, with 20 bases spanning the gap. The CDR3 DNA is TGTGCCAGCAGCCAGGGAAAGGGGAGAGTTCGCGACGAGCAGTACTTC. Protein product: CASSQGKGRVRDEQYF.